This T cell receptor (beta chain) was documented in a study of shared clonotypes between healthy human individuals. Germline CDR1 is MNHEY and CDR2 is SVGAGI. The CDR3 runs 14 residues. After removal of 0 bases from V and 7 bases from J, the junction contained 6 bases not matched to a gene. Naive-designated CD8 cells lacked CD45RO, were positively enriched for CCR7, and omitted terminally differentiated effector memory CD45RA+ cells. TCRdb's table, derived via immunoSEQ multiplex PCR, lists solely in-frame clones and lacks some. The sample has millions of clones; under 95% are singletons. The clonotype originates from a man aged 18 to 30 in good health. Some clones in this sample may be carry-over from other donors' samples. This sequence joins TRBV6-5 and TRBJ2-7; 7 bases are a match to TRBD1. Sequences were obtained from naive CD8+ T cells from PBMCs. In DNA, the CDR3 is TGTGCCAGCAGTTACTCCCGACAGGGTCGGGAGCAGTACTTC. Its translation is CASSYSRQGREQYF.